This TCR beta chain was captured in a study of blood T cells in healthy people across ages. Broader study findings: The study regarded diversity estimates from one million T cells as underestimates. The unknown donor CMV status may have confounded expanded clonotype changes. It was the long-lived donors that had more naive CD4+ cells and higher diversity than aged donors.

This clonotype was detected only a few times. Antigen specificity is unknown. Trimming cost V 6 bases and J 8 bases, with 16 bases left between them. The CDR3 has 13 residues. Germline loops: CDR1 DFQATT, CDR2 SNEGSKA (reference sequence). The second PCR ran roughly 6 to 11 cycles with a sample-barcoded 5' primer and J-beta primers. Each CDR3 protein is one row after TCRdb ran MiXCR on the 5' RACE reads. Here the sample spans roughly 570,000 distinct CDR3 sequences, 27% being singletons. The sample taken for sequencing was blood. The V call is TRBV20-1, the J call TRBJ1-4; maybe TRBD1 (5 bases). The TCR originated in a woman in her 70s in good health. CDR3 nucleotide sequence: TGCAGTGCCCTCTGGGACCGCGGGGAAAAACTGTTTTTT. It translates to CSALWDRGEKLFF.